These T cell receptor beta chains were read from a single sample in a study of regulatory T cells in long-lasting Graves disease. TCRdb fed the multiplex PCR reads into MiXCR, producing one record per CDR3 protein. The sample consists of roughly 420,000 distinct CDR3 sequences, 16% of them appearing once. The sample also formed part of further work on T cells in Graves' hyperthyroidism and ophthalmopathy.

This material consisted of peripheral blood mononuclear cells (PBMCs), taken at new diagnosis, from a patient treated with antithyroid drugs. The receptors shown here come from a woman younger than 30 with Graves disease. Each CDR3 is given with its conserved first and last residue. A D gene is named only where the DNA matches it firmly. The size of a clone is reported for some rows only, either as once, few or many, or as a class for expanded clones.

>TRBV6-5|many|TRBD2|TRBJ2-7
CASSYLGGVDEQYF
TGTGCCAGCAGTTACCTTGGGGGGGTCGACGAGCAGTACTTC
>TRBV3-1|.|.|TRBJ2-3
CASSTGEARASTDTQYF
TGTGCCAGCAGCACTGGGGAAGCGAGGGCTAGCACAGATACGCAGTATTTT
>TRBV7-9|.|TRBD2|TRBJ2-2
CASSSPGAGENTGELFF
TGTGCCAGCAGCTCTCCGGGAGCGGGAGAAAACACCGGGGAGCTGTTTTTT
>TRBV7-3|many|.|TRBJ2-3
CASSASGTGTDTQYF
TGTGCCAGCAGCGCGAGCGGGACAGGTACAGATACGCAGTATTTT
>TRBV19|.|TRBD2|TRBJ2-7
CASSLRGLAFSEQYF
TGTGCCAGTAGTTTGCGTGGACTAGCGTTTAGCGAGCAGTACTTC
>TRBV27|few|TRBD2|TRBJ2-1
CASSFITSGYNEQFF
TGTGCCAGCAGTTTTATTACTAGCGGTTACAATGAGCAGTTCTTC
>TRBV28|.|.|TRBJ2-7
CASSPFLARPLFF
TGTGCCAGCAGCCCTTTTTTGGCTCGACCCTTGTTCTTC
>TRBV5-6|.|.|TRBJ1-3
CASGPPGLGTSGNTIYF
TGTGCCAGCGGCCCCCCTGGCCTGGGAACCTCTGGAAACACCATATATTTT
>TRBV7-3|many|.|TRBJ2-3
CASSLGRDRRTDTQYF
TGTGCCAGCAGCTTAGGTCGGGACCGCCGCACAGATACGCAGTATTTT
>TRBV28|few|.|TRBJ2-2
CASSLWVTTGELFF
TGTGCCAGCAGTTTATGGGTAACTACCGGGGAGCTGTTTTTT
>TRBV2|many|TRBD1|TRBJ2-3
CASSDGTASSTDTQYF
TGTGCCAGCAGTGACGGGACAGCCTCCAGCACAGATACGCAGTATTTT
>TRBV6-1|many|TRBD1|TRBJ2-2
CASRGQGDTGELFF
TGTGCCAGCAGGGGACAGGGAGACACCGGGGAGCTGTTTTTT
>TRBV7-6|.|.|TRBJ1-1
CASSLEGREAFF
TGTGCCAGCAGCTTAGAGGGGAGAGAAGCTTTCTTT
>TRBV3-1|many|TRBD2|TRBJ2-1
CASSPRLAGVYNEQFF
TGTGCCAGCAGCCCTCGACTAGCGGGAGTCTACAATGAGCAGTTCTTC
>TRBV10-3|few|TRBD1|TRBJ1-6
CAISEPVGTGNSPLHF
TGTGCCATCAGTGAGCCTGTGGGGACAGGTAATTCACCCCTCCACTTT
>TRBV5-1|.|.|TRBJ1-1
CASSLLQYTEAFF
TGCGCCAGCAGCTTGTTACAGTACACTGAAGCTTTCTTT